This T cell receptor beta chain came from a study of shared clonotypes between healthy human individuals. This CDR3 region has 15 residues. V was clipped by 7 bases and J by 7 bases; unmatched bases: 14. Germline V gene data show CDR1 as SEHNR and CDR2 as FQNEAQ (reference sequence). In the naive CD8 group, cells lacked CD45RO and were positively selected for CCR7, so terminally differentiated effector memory CD45RA+ cells were left out. The data were produced by immunoSEQ multiplex PCR, yet TCRdb's version contains in-frame clones alone and is incomplete. The sample lists millions of clones, approximately 95% occurring once.

This TCR came from a man aged 18 to 35 in good health. Input material: naive CD8+ T cells sorted from blood. The chain employs TRBV7-9 and TRBJ1-1; 8 bases match TRBD1. The CDR3 reads CASKRMTGESDEAFF. CDR3 bases: TGTGCCAGCAAACGGATGACAGGGGAATCTGATGAAGCTTTCTTT.